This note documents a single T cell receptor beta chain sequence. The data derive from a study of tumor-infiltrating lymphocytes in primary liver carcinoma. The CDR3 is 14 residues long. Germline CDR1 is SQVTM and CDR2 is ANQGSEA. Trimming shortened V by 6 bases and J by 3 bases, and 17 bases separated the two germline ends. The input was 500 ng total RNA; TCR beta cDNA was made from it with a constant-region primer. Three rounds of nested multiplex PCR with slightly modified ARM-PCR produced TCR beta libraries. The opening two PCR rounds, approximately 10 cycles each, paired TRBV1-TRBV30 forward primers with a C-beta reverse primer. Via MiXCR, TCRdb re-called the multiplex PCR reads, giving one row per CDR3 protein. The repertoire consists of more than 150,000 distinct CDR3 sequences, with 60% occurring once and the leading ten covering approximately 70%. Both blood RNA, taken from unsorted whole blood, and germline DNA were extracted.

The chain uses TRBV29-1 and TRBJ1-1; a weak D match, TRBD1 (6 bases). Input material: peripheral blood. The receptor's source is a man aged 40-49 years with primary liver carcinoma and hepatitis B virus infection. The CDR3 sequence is CSVRTDWADTEAFF. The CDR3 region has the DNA TGCAGCGTCCGGACAGATTGGGCTGACACTGAAGCTTTCTTT.